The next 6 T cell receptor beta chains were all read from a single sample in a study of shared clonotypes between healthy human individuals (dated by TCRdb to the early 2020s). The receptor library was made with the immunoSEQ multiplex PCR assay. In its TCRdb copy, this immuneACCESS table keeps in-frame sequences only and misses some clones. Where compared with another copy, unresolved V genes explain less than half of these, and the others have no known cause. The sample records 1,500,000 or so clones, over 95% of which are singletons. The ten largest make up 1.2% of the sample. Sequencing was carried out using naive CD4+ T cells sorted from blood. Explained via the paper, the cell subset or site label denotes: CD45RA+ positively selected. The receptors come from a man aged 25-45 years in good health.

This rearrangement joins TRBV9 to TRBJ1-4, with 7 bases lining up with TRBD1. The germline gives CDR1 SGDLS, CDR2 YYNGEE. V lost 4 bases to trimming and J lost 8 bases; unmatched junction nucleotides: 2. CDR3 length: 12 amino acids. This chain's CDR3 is CASSWDSEKLFF. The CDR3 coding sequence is TGTGCCAGCAGCTGGGACAGCGAAAAACTGTTTTTT.

CDR3 region: CATSDRDRGIVEKLFF. The CDR3 region has the DNA TGTGCCACCAGCGACCGGGACAGGGGAATTGTAGAAAAACTGTTTTTT. This chain connects TRBV15 to TRBJ1-4; the match to TRBD1 covers 10 bases. The CDR3 covers 16 residues. The J segment lost 8 bases and the V segment lost 5 bases, leaving 11 bases of the junction unmatched. From germline, CDR1 is LNHNV and CDR2 YYDKDF (reference sequence). The whole variable domain, remainder taken from reference TRBV15 and TRBJ1-4, is DAMVIQNPRYQVTQFGKPVTLSCSQTLNHNVMYWYQQKSSQAPKLLFHYYDKDFNNEADTPDNFQSRRPNTSFCFLDIRSPGLGDTAMYLCATSDRDRGIVEKLFFGSGTQLSVL.

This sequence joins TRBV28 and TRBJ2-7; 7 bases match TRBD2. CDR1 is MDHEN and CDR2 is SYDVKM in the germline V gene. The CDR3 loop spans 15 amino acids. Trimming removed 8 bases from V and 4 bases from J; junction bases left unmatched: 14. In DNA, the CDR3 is TGTGCCAGCCGGACCACACTAGCGATTTGTTACGAGCAGTACTTC. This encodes CASRTTLAICYEQYF.

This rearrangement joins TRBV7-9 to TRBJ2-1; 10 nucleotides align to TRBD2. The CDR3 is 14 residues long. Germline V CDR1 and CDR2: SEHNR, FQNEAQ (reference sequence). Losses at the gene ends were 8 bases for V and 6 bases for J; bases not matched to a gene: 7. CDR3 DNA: TGTGCCAGCTCTCCTAGCGGGAGCTCCAATGAGCAGTTCTTC. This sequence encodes CASSPSGSSNEQFF.

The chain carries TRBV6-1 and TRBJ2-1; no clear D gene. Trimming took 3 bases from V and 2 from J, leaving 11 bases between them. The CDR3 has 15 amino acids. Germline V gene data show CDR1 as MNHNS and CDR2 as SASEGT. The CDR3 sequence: CASSESQSPYNEQFF. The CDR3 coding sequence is TGTGCCAGCAGTGAGTCCCAGTCTCCCTACAATGAGCAGTTCTTC.

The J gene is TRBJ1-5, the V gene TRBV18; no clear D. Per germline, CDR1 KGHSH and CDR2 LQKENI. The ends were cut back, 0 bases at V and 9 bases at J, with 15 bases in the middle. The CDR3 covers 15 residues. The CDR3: CASSPPVDGVRPQHF. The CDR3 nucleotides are TGTGCCAGCTCACCACCGGTCGACGGAGTTCGGCCCCAGCATTTT.